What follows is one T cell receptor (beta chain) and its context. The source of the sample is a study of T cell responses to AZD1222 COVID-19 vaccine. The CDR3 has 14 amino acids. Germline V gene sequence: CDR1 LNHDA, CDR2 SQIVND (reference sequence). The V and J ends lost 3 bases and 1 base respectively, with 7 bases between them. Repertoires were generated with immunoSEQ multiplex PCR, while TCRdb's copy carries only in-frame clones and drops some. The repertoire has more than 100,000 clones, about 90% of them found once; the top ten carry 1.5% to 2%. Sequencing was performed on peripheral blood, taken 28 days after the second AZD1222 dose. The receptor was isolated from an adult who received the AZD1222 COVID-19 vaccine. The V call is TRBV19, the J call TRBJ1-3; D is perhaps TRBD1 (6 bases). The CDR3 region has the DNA TGTGCCAGTAGTATCACAGGGTCTGGAAACACCATATATTTT. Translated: CASSITGSGNTIYF.